This is a list of T cell receptor beta chains from one sample in a study of metastatic and nonmetastatic thyroid tumors. TCRdb used MiXCR to call clones anew from the PCR reads. This table holds tens of thousands of clones, around 40% found once. Sequencing was carried out using blood. The receptors stem from a male donor with papillary thyroid cancer or a benign thyroid nodule (not recorded which). Some clones in this sample may be carry-over from other donors' samples. Both conserved end residues are part of each CDR3. The D gene is left open where the match is weak. The size of a clone is reported for some rows only, either as once, few or many, or as a class for expanded clones.

size	D	V	J	DNA	CDR3
many	TRBD1	TRBV28	TRBJ2-3	TGTGCCAGCAGTTTAGGACAGGGAGTCACAGATACGCAGTATTTT	CASSLGQGVTDTQYF
.	.	TRBV11-2	TRBJ2-3	TGTGCCAGCAGCTTGGATCCGCAAGGACCCCAGGCAGATACGCAGTATTTT	CASSLDPQGPQADTQYF
.	TRBD2	TRBV2	TRBJ2-3	TGTGCCAGCAGTGCCCTTTCGGGTAGCGGGGTGTTTACCTTCACAGATACGCAGTATTTT	CASSALSGSGVFTFTDTQYF
.	TRBD1	TRBV18	TRBJ2-1	TGTGCCAGCTGGCCGGGACAGGGGGGCTACAATGAGCAGTTCTTC	CASWPGQGGYNEQFF
.	.	TRBV10-3	TRBJ2-7	TGTGCCATCAGTGAGATGATCGGGTCGGACGAGCAGTACTTC	CAISEMIGSDEQYF
.	.	TRBV9	TRBJ1-6	TGTGCCAGCAGCGTAACAGGTTCACCCCTTCACTTT	CASSVTGSPLHF
.	TRBD2	TRBV20-1	TRBJ2-7	TGCAGTGCTAGGACTAGCGGGAACTACGAGCAGTACTTC	CSARTSGNYEQYF
few	.	TRBV11-2	TRBJ2-7	TGTGCCAGCAGCTCCTTAAGTCCCTACGAGCAGTACTTC	CASSSLSPYEQYF
few	.	TRBV27	TRBJ1-2	TGTGCCAGCAGATCCCCTCGTACGAGTGGCTATGGCTACACCTTC	CASRSPRTSGYGYTF
.	.	TRBV20-1	TRBJ2-7	TGCAGTGCGGGAGACAAAAGGAGCTCCTACGAGCAGTACTTC	CSAGDKRSSYEQYF
.	TRBD1	TRBV9	TRBJ2-7	TGTGCCAGCAGCGTAGGGACAGGGGGCCGCGAGCAGTACTTC	CASSVGTGGREQYF
.	.	TRBV7-2	TRBJ1-5	TGTGCCAGCAGCCCAAACTGGGGCCCGGGGCAGCCCCAGCATTTT	CASSPNWGPGQPQHF
medium-sized	.	TRBV6-1	TRBJ2-3	TGTGCCAGCAGGAAGAGGGGGGTCTCCCCCACAGATACGCAGTATTTT	CASRKRGVSPTDTQYF
.	.	TRBV28	TRBJ1-3	TGTGCCAGCTCCAATATGCCGATCGGGGGGGGAATAGGCGGAAACACCATATATTTT	CASSNMPIGGGIGGNTIYF
.	.	TRBV7-2	TRBJ1-1	TGTGCCAGCACCCAGGACCCACGGAAGAACACTGAAGCTTTCTTT	CASTQDPRKNTEAFF
many	TRBD2	TRBV6-1	TRBJ2-1	TGTGCCAGCAGCCCTAGCGGAACCTCCTACAATGAGCAGTTCTTC	CASSPSGTSYNEQFF